This T cell receptor (beta chain) was profiled in a study of blood T cell repertoires in COVID-19. On the study more broadly: Acute-phase and convalescent COVID-19 samples originated in the United States, Italy and Spain. From T cells, B-cell-depleted T cells, or PBMCs came the material, which was cDNA or gDNA.

CDR3 length equals 15 residues. Per germline, CDR1 LNHNV and CDR2 YYDKDF (reference sequence). V was trimmed by 5 bases and J by 3 bases, leaving 16 bases between them. In the original workflow: Amplified reference gene primers provided the basis for estimating nucleated cell counts. Assay: immunoSEQ multiplex PCR; the TCRdb copy retains only in-frame clones and omits some. V and J calls and clone size are copied from that table; D and trimming were computed from the DNA. The table includes about 250,000 clones, around 82% detected once. The sequence derives from a man aged 35 to 55 with active or convalescent COVID-19. The V call is TRBV15, the J call TRBJ1-2; weak D call: TRBD1 (5 bases). Sequencing used peripheral blood. The CDR3 here is CATSQVGGWHYGYTF. The CDR3 DNA follows: TGTGCCACCAGCCAGGTTGGGGGGTGGCACTATGGCTACACCTTC.